This T cell receptor (beta chain) is drawn from a study of OX40 agonist ivuxolimab in advanced cancers. Across the study: Hepatocellular carcinoma, melanoma, renal cell or head and neck cancer affected the dose-escalation patients. The group had a mean age of around 60 years, ranged from about 20 to 80, and was less than 85% male.

Trimming left V 4 bases short and J 2 bases short, with 12 bases between. There are 13 residues in the CDR3. Germline V gene lookup returns CDR1 SQVTM and CDR2 ANQGSEA. Some clones are missing from TCRdb's copy, which holds only in-frame ones; the method was immunoSEQ multiplex PCR. The table includes 19,000 or so clones, approximately 87% detected once. The V and J genes are TRBV29-1 and TRBJ2-7; possibly TRBD2 for D (6 bases). The sample in question was CD4+ or CD8+ T cells sorted from blood, obtained in a trial of the OX40 agonist ivuxolimab. The clonotype was recovered from an adult with an advanced solid tumor such as melanoma, head and neck, liver or kidney cancer. In DNA, the CDR3 is TGCAGCGTTGGCGGAGGGACCACCTACGAGCAGTACTTC. Residues: CSVGGGTTYEQYF.